Below, 2 T cell receptor beta chains from the same sample are listed, as sequenced in a study of cytomegalovirus exposure and HLA in healthy donors. Primers included in the PCR were 60 Vbeta and 13 Jbeta primers. The repertoire was sequenced with immunoSEQ multiplex PCR; TCRdb's copy has only in-frame clones and lacks some. Of under 100,000 clones in the sample, about 74% were seen once. Source material: PBMCs. These receptors came from a man aged 35-49 years in good health and CMV-seronegative.

V usage is TRBV28 and J usage is TRBJ2-4, with TRBD2 as a possible D gene (6 bases). Trimming removed 7 bases from V and 3 bases from J, with 10 bases in between. CDR1 MDHEN and CDR2 SYDVKM come from the germline V gene. The CDR3 has 13 residues. The CDR3 loop is CASTSGGKNIQYF. In DNA form, the CDR3 reads TGTGCCAGCACTTCCGGGGGCAAAAACATTCAGTACTTC.

This clone was picked up a small number of times. The chain recombines TRBV6-6 with TRBJ1-1; no reliable D call. The germline gives CDR1 MNHNY, CDR2 SVGAGI (reference sequence). V was shortened by 2 bases and J by 0 bases, with 7 bases between the two germline ends. The CDR3 length is 14 residues. CDR3 in amino acids: CASSYGLLNTEAFF. The CDR3 DNA reads TGTGCCAGCAGTTACGGACTTTTGAACACTGAAGCTTTCTTT.